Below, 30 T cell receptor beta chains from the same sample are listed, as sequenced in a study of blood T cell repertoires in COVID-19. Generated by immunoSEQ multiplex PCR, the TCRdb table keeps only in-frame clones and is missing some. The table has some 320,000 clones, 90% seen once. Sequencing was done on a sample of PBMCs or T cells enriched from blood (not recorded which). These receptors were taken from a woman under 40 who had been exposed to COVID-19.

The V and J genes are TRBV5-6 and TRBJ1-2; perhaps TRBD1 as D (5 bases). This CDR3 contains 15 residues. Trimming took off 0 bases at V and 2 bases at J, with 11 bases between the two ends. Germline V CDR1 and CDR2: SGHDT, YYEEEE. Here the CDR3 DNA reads TGTGCCAGCAGCTTGGTAGGGGCCGACAACTATGGCTACACCTTC. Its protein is CASSLVGADNYGYTF.

The CDR3 DNA sequence: TGTGCCACCCAATTCTCCTATAATTCACCCCTCCACTTT. Translating it yields CATQFSYNSPLHF. This chain joins TRBV9 and TRBJ1-6, with D hard to call. Germline V gives CDR1 SGDLS, CDR2 YYNGEE. The V and J ends lost 9 bases and 0 bases respectively, with 7 bases between them. This CDR3 is 13 amino acids long.

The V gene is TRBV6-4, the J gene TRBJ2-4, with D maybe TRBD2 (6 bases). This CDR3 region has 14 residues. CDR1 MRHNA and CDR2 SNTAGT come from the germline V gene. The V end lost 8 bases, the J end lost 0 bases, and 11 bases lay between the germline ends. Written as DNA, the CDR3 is TGTGCCAGCTGGACTATCCTAGCCAAAAACATTCAGTACTTC. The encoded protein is CASWTILAKNIQYF.

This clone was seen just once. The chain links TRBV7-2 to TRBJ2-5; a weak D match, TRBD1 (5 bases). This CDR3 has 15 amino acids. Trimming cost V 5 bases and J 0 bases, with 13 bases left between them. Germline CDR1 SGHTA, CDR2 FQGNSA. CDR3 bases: TGTGCCAGCAGCCGCGGACACCAGTACCAAGAGACCCAGTACTTC. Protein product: CASSRGHQYQETQYF.

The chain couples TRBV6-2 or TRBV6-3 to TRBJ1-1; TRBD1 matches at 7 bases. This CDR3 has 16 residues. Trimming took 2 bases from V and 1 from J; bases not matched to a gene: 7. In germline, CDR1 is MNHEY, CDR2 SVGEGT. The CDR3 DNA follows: TGTGCCAGCAGTTACACTTCCGGGACAGCGAACACTGAAGCTTTCTTT. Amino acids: CASSYTSGTANTEAFF.

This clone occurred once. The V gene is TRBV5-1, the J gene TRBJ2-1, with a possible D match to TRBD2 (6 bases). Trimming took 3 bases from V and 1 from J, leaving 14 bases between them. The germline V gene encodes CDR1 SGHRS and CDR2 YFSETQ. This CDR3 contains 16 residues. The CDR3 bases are TGCGCCAGCAGCTCCCCGCGGGAAGGGTCCTACAATGAGCAGTTCTTC. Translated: CASSSPREGSYNEQFF.

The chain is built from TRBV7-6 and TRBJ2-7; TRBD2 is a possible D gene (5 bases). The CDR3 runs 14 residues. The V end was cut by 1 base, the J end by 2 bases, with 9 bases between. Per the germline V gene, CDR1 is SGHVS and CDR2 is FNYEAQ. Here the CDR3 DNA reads TGTGCCAGCAGCTTAGAGGTGGGAGCCTACGAGCAGTACTTC. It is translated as CASSLEVGAYEQYF.

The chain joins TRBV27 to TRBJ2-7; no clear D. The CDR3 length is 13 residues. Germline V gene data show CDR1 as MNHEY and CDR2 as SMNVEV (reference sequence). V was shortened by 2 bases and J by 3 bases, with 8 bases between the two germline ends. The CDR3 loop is CASSLMGSYEQYF. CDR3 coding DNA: TGTGCCAGCAGTTTAATGGGCAGCTACGAGCAGTACTTC.

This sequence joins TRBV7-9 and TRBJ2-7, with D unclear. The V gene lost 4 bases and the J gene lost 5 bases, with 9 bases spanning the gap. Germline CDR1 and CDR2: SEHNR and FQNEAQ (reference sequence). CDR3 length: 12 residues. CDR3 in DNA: TGTGCCAGCAGCTCCTATCCTCACGAGCAGTACTTC. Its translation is CASSSYPHEQYF.

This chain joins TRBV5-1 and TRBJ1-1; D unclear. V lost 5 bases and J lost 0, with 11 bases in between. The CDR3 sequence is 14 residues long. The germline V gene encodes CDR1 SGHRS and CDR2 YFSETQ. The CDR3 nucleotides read TGCGCCAGCAGTAGAGGAGGACTGAACACTGAAGCTTTCTTT. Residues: CASSRGGLNTEAFF.

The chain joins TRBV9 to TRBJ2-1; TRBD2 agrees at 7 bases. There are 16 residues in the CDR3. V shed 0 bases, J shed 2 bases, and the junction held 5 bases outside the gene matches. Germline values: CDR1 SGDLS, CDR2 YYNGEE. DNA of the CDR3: TGTGCCAGCAGCGTAGGCCCCCGGGGGGCCTACAATGAGCAGTTCTTC. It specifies CASSVGPRGAYNEQFF.

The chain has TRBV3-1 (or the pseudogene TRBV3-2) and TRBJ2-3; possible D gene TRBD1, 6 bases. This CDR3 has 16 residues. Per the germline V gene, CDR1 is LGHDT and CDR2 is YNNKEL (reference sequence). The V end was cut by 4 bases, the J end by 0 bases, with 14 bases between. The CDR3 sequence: CASSPYREFSTDTQYF. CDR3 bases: TGTGCCAGCAGCCCCTACAGGGAGTTTAGCACAGATACGCAGTATTTT.

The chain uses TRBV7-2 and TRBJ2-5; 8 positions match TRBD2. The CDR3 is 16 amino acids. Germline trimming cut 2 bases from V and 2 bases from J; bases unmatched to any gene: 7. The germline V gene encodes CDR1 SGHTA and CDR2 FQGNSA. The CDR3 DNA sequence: TGTGCCAGCAGCTTATCCCTCACTAGCGGACAAGAGACCCAGTACTTC. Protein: CASSLSLTSGQETQYF.

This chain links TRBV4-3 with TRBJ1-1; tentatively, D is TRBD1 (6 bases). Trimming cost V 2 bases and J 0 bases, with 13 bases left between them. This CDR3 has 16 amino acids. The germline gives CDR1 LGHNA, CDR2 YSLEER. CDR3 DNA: TGCGCCAGCAGCCAATCATCGGACAGTTTGAACACTGAAGCTTTCTTT. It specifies CASSQSSDSLNTEAFF.

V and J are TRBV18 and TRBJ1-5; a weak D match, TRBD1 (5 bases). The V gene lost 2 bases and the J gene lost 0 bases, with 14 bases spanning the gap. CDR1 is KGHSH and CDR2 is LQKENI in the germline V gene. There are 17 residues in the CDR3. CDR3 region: CASSPKSTANSNQPQHF. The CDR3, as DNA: TGTGCCAGCTCACCAAAATCGACAGCAAATAGCAATCAGCCCCAGCATTTT. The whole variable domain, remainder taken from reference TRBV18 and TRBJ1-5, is NAGVMQNPRHLVRRRGQEARLRCSPMKGHSHVYWYRQLPEEGLKFMVYLQKENIIDESGMPKERFSAEFPKEGPSILRIQQVVRGDSAAYFCASSPKSTANSNQPQHFGDGTRLSIL.

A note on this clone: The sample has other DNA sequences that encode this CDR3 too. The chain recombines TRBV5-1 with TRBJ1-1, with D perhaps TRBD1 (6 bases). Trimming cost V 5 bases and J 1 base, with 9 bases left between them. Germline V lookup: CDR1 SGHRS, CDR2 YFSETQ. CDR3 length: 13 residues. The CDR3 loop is CASSSGQNTEAFF. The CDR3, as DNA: TGCGCCAGCAGTTCGGGACAGAACACTGAAGCTTTCTTT.

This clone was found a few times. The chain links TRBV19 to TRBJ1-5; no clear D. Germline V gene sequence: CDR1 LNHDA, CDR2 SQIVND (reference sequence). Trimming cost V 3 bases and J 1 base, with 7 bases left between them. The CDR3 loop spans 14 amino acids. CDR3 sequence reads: CASSIRESNQPQHF. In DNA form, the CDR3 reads TGTGCCAGTAGTATCCGGGAGAGCAATCAGCCCCAGCATTTT.

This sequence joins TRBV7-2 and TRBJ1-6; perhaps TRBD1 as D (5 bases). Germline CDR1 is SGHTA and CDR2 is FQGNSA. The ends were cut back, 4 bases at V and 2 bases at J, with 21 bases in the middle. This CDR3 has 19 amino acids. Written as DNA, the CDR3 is TGTGCCAGCAGCTCTCTCCTCCCCACAGGACGAGCCTATAATTCACCCCTCCACTTT. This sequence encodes CASSSLLPTGRAYNSPLHF.

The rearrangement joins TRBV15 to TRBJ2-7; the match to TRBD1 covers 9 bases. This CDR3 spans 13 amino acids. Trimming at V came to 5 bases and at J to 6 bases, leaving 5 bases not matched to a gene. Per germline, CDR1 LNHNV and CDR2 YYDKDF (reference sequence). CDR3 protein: CATSDRDRVEQYF. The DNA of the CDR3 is TGTGCCACCAGCGACCGGGACAGGGTCGAGCAGTACTTC.

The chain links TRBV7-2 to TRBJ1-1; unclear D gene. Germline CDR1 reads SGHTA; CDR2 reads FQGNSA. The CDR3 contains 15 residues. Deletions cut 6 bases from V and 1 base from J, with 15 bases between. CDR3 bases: TGTGCCAGCAGATTGTCAGGTGCCGCGAACACTGAAGCTTTCTTT. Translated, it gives CASRLSGAANTEAFF.

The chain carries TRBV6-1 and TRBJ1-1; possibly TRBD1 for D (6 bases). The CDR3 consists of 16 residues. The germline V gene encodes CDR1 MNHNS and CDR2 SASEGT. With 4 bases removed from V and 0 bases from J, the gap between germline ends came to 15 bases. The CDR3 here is CASSVQLGQMNTEAFF. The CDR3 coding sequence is TGTGCCAGCAGTGTTCAATTAGGACAGATGAACACTGAAGCTTTCTTT.

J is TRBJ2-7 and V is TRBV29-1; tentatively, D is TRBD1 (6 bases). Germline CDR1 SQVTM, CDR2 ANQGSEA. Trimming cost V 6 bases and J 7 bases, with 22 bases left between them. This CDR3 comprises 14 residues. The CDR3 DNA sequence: TGCAGCGTCAATACAGGGATGTCCTTGGGGGAGCAGTACTTC. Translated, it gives CSVNTGMSLGEQYF.

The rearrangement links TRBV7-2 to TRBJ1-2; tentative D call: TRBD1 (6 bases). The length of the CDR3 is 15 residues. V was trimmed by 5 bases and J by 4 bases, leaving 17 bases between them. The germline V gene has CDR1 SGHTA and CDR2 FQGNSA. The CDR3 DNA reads TGTGCCAGCAGCCTACTGGGGGGGGGCATCTATGGCTACACCTTC. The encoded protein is CASSLLGGGIYGYTF.

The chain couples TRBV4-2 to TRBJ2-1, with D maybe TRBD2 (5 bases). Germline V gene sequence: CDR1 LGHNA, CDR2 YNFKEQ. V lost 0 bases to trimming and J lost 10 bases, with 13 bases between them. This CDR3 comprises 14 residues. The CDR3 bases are TGTGCCAGCAGCCAAGATCGATTAGCGTCCGAGCAGTTCTTC. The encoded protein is CASSQDRLASEQFF.

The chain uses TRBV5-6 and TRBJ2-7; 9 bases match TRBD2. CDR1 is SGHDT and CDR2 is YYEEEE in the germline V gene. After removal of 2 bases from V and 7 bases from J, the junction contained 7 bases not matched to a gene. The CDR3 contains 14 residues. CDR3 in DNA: TGTGCCAGCAGCTTACTAGCGGGCCCATGGGAGCAGTACTTC. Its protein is CASSLLAGPWEQYF.

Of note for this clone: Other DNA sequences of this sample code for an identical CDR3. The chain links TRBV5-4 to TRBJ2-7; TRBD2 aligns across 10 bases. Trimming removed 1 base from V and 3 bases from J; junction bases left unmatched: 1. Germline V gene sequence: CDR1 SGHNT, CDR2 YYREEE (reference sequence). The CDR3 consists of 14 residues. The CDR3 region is CASSLSSGGYEQYF. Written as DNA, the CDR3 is TGTGCCAGCAGCTTGTCTAGCGGGGGCTACGAGCAGTACTTC. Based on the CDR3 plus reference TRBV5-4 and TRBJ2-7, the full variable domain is ETGVTQSPTHLIKTRGQQVTLRCSSQSGHNTVSWYQQALGQGPQFIFQYYREEENGRGNFPPRFSGLQFPNYSSELNVNALELDDSALYLCASSLSSGGYEQYFGPGTRLTVT.

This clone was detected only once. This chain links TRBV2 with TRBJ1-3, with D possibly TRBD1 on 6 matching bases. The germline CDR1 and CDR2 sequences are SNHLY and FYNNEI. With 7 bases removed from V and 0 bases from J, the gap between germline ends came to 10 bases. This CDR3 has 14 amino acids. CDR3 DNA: TGTGCCAGCAAAAGACAGGTCTCTGGAAACACCATATATTTT. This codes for CASKRQVSGNTIYF. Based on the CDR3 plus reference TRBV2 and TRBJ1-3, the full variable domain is EPEVTQTPSHQVTQMGQEVILRCVPISNHLYFYWYRQILGQKVEFLVSFYNNEISEKSEIFDDQFSVERPDGSNFTLKIRSTKLEDSAMYFCASKRQVSGNTIYFGEGSWLTVV.

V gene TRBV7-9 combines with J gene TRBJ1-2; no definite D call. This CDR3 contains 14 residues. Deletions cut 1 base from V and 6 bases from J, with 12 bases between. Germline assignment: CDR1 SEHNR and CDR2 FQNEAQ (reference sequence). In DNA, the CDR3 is TGTGCCAGCAGCTTAGGAGGATTCTCTAATGGCTACACCTTC. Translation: CASSLGGFSNGYTF.

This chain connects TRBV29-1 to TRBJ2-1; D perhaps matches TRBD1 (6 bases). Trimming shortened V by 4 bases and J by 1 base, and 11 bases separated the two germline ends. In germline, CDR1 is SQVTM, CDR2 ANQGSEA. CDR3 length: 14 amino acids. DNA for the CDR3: TGCAGCGTTGTTAAACAGGGTTCCTACAATGAGCAGTTCTTC. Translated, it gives CSVVKQGSYNEQFF.

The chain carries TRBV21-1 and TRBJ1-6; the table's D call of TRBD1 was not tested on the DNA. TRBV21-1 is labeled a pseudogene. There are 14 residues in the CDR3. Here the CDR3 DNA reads TGTGCCAGCAGGTCCAGGCATCCCAATTCACCCCTCCACTTT. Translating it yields CASRSRHPNSPLHF.